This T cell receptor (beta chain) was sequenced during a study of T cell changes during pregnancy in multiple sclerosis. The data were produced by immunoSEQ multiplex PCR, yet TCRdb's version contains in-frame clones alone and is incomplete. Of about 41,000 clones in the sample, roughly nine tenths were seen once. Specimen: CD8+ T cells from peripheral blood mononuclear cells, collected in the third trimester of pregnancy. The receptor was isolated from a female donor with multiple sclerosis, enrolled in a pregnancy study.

CDR3 bases: TGTGCCAGCAGTTACCCGACTAGCGGTGCCTACAATGAGCAGTTCTTC. This translates into CASSYPTSGAYNEQFF. The chain uses TRBV6-6 and TRBJ2-1; 9 bases line up with TRBD2. Germline loops: CDR1 MNHNY, CDR2 SVGAGI (reference sequence). The CDR3 has 16 amino acids. The junction had 4 bases not matched to a gene; V was cut back by 2 bases and J by 2 bases.